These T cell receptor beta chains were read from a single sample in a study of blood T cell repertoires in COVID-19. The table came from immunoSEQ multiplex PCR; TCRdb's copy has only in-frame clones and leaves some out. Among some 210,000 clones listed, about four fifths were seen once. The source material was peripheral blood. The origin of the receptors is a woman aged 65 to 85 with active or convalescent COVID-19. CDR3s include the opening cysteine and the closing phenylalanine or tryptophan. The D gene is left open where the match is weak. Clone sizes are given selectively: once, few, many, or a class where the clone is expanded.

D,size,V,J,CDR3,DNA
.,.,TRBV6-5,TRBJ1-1,CASSYSTGEAFF,TGTGCCAGCAGTTACTCGACAGGTGAAGCTTTCTTT
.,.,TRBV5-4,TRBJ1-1,CASSSLDTGNTEAFF,TGTGCCAGCAGCTCCCTCGATACAGGAAACACTGAAGCTTTCTTT
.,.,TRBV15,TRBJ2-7,CATSRDWVGDSYEQYF,TGTGCCACCAGCAGAGATTGGGTGGGAGATTCCTACGAGCAGTACTTC
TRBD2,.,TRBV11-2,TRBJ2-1,CASSSLAGGPSEQFF,TGTGCCAGCAGTTCCCTAGCGGGAGGGCCTAGTGAGCAGTTCTTC
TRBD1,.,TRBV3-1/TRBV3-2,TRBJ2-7,CASSQVHGTGGSRSSYEQYF,TGTGCCAGCAGCCAAGTGCACGGGACAGGGGGCTCTAGGAGCTCCTACGAGCAGTACTTC
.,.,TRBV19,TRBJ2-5,CASSIGGIQGETQYF,TGTGCCAGTAGTATTGGGGGGATACAGGGGGAGACCCAGTACTTC
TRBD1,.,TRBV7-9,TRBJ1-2,CASTGQGHGYTF,TGTGCCAGCACCGGACAGGGACACGGCTACACCTTC
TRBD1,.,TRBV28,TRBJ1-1,CASSSPTGDNTEAFF,TGTGCCAGCAGTTCACCGACAGGGGACAACACTGAAGCTTTCTTT
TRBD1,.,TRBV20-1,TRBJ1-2,CSASRTGLYGYTF,TGCAGTGCTAGTCGGACAGGCCTCTATGGCTACACCTTC
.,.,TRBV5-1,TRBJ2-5,CASSLAGFRETQYF,TGCGCCAGCAGCTTGGCAGGGTTCAGGGAGACCCAGTACTTC
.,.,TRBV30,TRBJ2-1,CAWSGANEQFF,TGTGCCTGGAGTGGGGCCAATGAGCAGTTCTTC
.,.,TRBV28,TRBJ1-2,CASSLRGGGYTF,TGTGCCAGCAGTTTGAGGGGAGGTGGCTACACCTTC
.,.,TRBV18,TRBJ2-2,CASSPPPDTGELFF,TGTGCCAGCTCACCACCACCGGACACCGGGGAGCTGTTTTTT
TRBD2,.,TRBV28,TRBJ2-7,CASSWGGTYEQYF,TGTGCCAGCAGTTGGGGGGGAACCTACGAGCAGTACTTC
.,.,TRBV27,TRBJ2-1,CASSFATNYNEQFF,TGTGCCAGCAGTTTCGCGACTAACTACAATGAGCAGTTCTTC
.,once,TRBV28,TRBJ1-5,CASSRYLGRTDYSNQPQHF,TGTGCCAGCAGTCGATACTTAGGTAGGACAGATTATAGCAATCAGCCCCAGCATTTT
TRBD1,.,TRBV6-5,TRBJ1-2,CASSSSGGLGYGYTF,TGTGCCAGCAGTTCCTCAGGGGGCCTGGGCTATGGCTACACCTTC
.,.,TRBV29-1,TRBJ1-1,CSVPAGSWGTEAFF,TGCAGCGTACCGGCGGGAAGCTGGGGCACTGAAGCTTTCTTT
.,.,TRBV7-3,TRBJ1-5,CASKSPLAGRGNQPQHF,TGTGCCAGCAAGTCTCCCCTAGCGGGACGAGGCAATCAGCCCCAGCATTTT
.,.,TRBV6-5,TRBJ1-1,CASSPPGDTEAFF,TGTGCCAGCAGCCCCCCCGGTGACACTGAAGCTTTCTTT
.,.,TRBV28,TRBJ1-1,CASREGASEAFF,TGTGCCAGCAGGGAGGGAGCTAGTGAAGCTTTCTTT
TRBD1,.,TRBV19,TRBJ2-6,CASSMGQGAGGANVLTF,TGTGCCAGTAGTATGGGACAGGGGGCAGGTGGGGCCAACGTCCTGACTTTC
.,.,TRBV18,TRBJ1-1,CASSPIKNTEAFF,TGTGCCAGCTCACCAATCAAGAACACTGAAGCTTTCTTT
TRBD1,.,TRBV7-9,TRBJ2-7,CASSLAQTGPYF,TGTGCCAGCAGCTTAGCCCAGACAGGGCCGTACTTC
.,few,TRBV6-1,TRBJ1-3,CASSETGYSGNTIYF,TGTGCCAGCAGTGAAACAGGATACTCTGGAAACACCATATATTTT
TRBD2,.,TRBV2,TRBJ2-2,CASSENGGTGELFF,TGTGCCAGCAGTGAAAACGGGGGGACCGGGGAGCTGTTTTTT
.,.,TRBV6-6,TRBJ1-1,CASIKQVPNTEAFF,TGTGCCAGCATCAAACAGGTTCCGAACACTGAAGCTTTCTTT
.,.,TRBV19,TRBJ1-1,CASSIESAGVNTEAFF,TGTGCCAGTAGTATTGAGTCGGCAGGGGTAAACACTGAAGCTTTCTTT
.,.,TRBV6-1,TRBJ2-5,CASSDPGLKETQYF,TGTGCCAGCAGTGATCCGGGACTGAAGGAGACCCAGTACTTC
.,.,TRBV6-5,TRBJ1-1,CASLRGEGTEAFF,TGTGCCAGCCTCAGGGGCGAGGGCACTGAAGCTTTCTTT
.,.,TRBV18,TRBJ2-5,CASSPRQETQYF,TGTGCCAGCTCACCCCGTCAAGAGACCCAGTACTTC
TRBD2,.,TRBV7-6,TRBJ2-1,CASSFLPFRGRASNNEQFF,TGTGCCAGCAGCTTTCTCCCATTTCGTGGGAGGGCATCGAACAATGAGCAGTTCTTC
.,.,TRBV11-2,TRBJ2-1,CASSPNRGEQFF,TGTGCCAGCAGCCCCAACCGGGGTGAGCAGTTCTTC
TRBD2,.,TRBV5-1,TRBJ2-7,CASSGLAGGGEQYF,TGCGCCAGCAGCGGTCTAGCGGGAGGCGGGGAGCAGTACTTC
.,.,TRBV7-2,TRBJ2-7,CASSPDGHRGTTSEQYF,TGTGCCAGCAGCCCCGACGGGCACAGGGGGACTACCAGCGAGCAGTACTTC
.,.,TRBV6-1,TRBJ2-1,CASSEPGGTEQFF,TGTGCCAGCAGTGAACCTGGGGGGACCGAGCAGTTCTTC
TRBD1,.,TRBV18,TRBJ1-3,CASSPTRQGDTIYF,TGTGCCAGCTCACCAACGCGACAGGGGGACACCATATATTTT
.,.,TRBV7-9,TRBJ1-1,CASSLQEGPAFF,TGTGCCAGCAGCTTACAGGAGGGACCGGCTTTCTTT
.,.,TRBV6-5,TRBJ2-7,CASRTGSSYEQYF,TGTGCCAGCAGAACAGGGAGCTCCTACGAGCAGTACTTC
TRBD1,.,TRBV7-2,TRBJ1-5,CASSFRRPGTGGAQPQHF,TGTGCCAGCAGCTTCCGTCGGCCGGGGACAGGGGGCGCCCAGCCCCAGCATTTT
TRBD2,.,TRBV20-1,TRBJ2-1,CSASPSGTRPYNEQFF,TGCAGTGCTAGTCCCAGCGGGACGCGGCCCTACAATGAGCAGTTCTTC
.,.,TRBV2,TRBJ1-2,CASSDNDYGYTF,TGTGCCAGCAGTGATAATGACTATGGCTACACCTTC